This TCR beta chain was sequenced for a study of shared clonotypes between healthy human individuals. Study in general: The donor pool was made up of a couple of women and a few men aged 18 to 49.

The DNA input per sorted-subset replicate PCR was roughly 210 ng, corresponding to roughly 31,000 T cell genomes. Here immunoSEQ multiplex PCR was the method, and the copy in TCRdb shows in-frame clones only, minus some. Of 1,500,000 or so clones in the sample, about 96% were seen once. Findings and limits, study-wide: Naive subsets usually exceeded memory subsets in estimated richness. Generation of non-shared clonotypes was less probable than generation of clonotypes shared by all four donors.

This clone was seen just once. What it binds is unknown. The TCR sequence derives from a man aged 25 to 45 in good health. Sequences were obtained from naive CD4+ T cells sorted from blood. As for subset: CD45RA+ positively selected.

CDR3 amino acids: CASRDDRTLQKADTQYF. The CDR3 DNA reads as TGTGCCAGCAGGGACGACCGGACCCTTCAAAAGGCGGATACGCAGTATTTT. The chain links TRBV6-4 to TRBJ2-3; D gene uncertain. Trimming cost V 6 bases and J 6 bases, with 25 bases left between them. CDR1 MRHNA and CDR2 SNTAGT come from the germline V gene. The CDR3 consists of 17 residues.